Listed here is a single T cell receptor (beta chain). This clone was detected once. The antigen it recognizes is unknown. Per-base quality was not reported, and no clone a single base away is much larger than it. The V end gives up 2 bases and the J end 7 bases, leaving 11 bases in the junction not matched to a gene. Measured from the cysteine to the phenylalanine, the CDR3 is 17 residues long. The CDR3 DNA has 51 bases and is translated from base 1. Taken from the germline V gene, the CDR1 and CDR2 loops are MNHEY and SVGEGT. This record comes from a study of blood T cell repertoires in COVID-19 (dated by TCRdb to about 2020). Regarding the complete study: The collaborator samples originated in the United States, Italy and Spain and spanned the acute and convalescent phases of COVID-19. The prospective study material was composed of cDNA or gDNA derived from T cells, B-cell-depleted T cells, or PBMCs. Subjects who had been exposed to COVID-19, were actively infected with it, or had recovered from it provided the deeply sampled blood TCRbeta repertoires that made up the dataset. A freely available public database, intended as a resource for researchers studying the immune response to SARS-CoV-2, is where the repertoires were released. The samples were drawn from two sources: the first 160 participants of the ongoing ImmuneRACE study, and approximately 1,300 subjects contributed by 6 global collaborators. Nearly every sample came with metadata listing a de-identified subject ID, COVID-19 status, age in years and sex. HLA class I and class II types, where available, came from metadata supplied by the sample provider rather than from assay-based typing.

TCRbeta CDR3 regions were amplified from genomic DNA using the immunoSEQ Assay, a bias-controlled multiplex PCR. The study's processing was this. Nucleated cell counts per sample were estimated from amplification of reference gene primers within the assay. Sequence reads were collapsed and filtered to measure the absolute abundance of every unique TCRbeta CDR3 rearrangement. For each sample, productive Simpson clonality was calculated as the square root of Simpson's diversity index over productive rearrangements. TCRdb retrieved this table from immuneACCESS and kept in-frame rearrangements only. Not all clones are present; in checked studies, unresolved V genes account for under half, and no reason is known for the remainder. V and J calls and clone size are those listed in that table; D and trimming were worked out from the DNA. The sample table contains approximately 330,000 clones; only one count was recorded for 65% to 90% of them. The ten largest clonotypes hold about 4.2% of the sample.

Paper-wide results and their limitations: Clinical and demographic metadata were provided uncurated, with the amount varying by source and participant.

In the prospective study, participants were 18 to 89 years old, resided in 25 or so geographic areas of the United States, and were enrolled through a virtual design. In the prospective study, participants were assigned to cohorts based on the clinical history participants reported in a screening survey and a study questionnaire. In the prospective study, mobile phlebotomists collected whole blood, serum and a nasopharyngeal or oropharyngeal swab from each participant. Prospective study participants could optionally give additional blood draws and questionnaires over a roughly two-month period. Before DNA extraction, blood samples from the prospective study were shipped at room temperature or frozen.

The chain uses TRBV6-2 or TRBV6-3 and TRBJ2-1, and 10 junction bases match TRBD2. This TCR came from a woman aged 40 to 50 with acute COVID-19. Input material: PBMCs or T cells enriched from blood (not recorded which). The nucleotides are TGTGCCAGCAGTTACCCCACTAGCGGGAAGGCGGGGAATGAGCAGTTCTTC. It encodes CASSYPTSGKAGNEQFF.